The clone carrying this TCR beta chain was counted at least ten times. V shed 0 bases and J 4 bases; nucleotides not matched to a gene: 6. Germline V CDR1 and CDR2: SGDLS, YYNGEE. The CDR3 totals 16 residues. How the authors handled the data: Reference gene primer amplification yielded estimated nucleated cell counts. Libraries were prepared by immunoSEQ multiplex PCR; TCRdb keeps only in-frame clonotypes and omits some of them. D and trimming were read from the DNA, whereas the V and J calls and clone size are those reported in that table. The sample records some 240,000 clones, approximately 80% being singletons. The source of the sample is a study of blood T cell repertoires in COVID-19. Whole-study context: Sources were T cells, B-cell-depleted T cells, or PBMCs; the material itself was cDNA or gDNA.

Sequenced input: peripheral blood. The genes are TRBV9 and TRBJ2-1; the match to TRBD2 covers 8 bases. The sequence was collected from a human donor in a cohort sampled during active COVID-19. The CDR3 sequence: CASSVAGGGKYNEQFF. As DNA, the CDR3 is TGTGCCAGCAGCGTAGCAGGCGGGGGGAAATACAATGAGCAGTTCTTC. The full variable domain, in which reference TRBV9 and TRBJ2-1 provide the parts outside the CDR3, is DSGVTQTPKHLITATGQRVTLRCSPRSGDLSVYWYQQSLDQGLQFLIQYYNGEERAKGNILERFSAQQFPDLHSELNLSSLELGDSALYFCASSVAGGGKYNEQFFGPGTRLTVL.